Listed here are 3 T cell receptor beta chains from one sample, sequenced in a study of shared clonotypes between healthy human individuals. Produced via immunoSEQ multiplex PCR; TCRdb's table is partial and in-frame only. Of hundreds of thousands of clones listed, 70% to 80% are singletons. The sample taken for sequencing was PBMCs. The source is a woman in her forties in good health. Some clones in this sample may be carry-over from other donors' samples.

The DNA of the CDR3 is TGTGCCAGCTCACCTACTAGCGGGATTAGAGAGACCCAGTACTTC. This sequence encodes CASSPTSGIRETQYF. The chain carries TRBV18 and TRBJ2-5, with TRBD2 identical over 10 bases. The CDR3 is 15 residues long. CDR1 is KGHSH and CDR2 is LQKENI in the germline V gene. After removal of 3 bases from V and 4 bases from J, the junction contained 5 bases not matched to a gene.

The CDR3 DNA reads TGTGCCAGCAGGCGTCCGCCGTCTGATACGCAGTATTTT. Residues: CASRRPPSDTQYF. The V call is TRBV7-2, the J call TRBJ2-3; no clear D gene. V was clipped by 6 bases and J by 6 bases, with 13 bases between them. This CDR3 is built from 13 residues. The V gene's germline CDR1 is SGHTA and CDR2 FQGNSA.

As concerns this clone: This may stem from a read error, because a much larger clone lies one nucleotide away. The sample contains more than one DNA sequence encoding this CDR3. This chain connects TRBV2 to TRBJ2-1, with TRBD2 matching 10 bases. CDR1 and CDR2 (germline): SNHLY, FYNNEI. CDR3 length equals 15 residues. In DNA form, the CDR3 reads TGTGCCAGCAGTGAATTGGCTAGCGGGAGCGATGAACAGTTCTTC. It translates to CASSELASGSDEQFF.